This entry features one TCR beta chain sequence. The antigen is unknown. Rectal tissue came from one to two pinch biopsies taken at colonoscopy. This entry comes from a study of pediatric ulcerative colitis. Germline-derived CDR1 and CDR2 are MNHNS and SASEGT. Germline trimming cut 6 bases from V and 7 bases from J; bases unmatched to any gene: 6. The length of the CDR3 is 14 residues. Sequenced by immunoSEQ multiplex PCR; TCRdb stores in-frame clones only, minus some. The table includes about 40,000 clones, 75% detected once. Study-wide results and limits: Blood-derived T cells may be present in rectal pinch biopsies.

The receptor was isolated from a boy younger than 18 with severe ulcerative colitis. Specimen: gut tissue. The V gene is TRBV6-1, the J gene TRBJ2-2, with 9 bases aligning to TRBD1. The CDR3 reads CASRATGGVGELFF. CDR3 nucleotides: TGTGCCAGCAGGGCGACAGGGGGAGTCGGGGAGCTGTTTTTT.